The clone carrying this T cell receptor beta chain was picked up one time. Its antigen is not known. Investigators reverse transcribed all isolated RNA, so they sequenced expressed TCRB transcripts. The study sequenced naive, central memory and regulatory T cell samples to an average of approximately 4 million reads. Libraries were prepared by immunoSEQ multiplex PCR; TCRdb keeps only in-frame clonotypes and omits some of them. Of roughly 730,000 clones listed, under 15% are singletons. CD45RO/CCR7/CD25/CD127/CD95/CD27 separated CD4+ naive, central memory, regulatory and stem cell-like memory cells by sorting. This sample was taken from a study of beta chain features in type 1 diabetes. On the study more broadly: Comparable age, gender and cell yields were observed in patients relative to healthy donors.

Overall study results and limits: Researchers report that Type 1 diabetes patients had moderately but significantly shorter TCRB CDR3s across all four CD4+ subsets. Diminished insertions and augmented deletions at VDJ junctions characterized type 1 diabetes patients.

CDR1 SGHNT and CDR2 YYREEE come from the germline V gene (reference sequence). V dropped 4 bases and J dropped 2; count of bases not matched to a gene: 4. The CDR3 contains 16 residues. The chain is built from TRBV5-4 and TRBJ2-5; 14 bases are a match to TRBD2. The receptor was derived from a man aged 18-30 years with type 1 diabetes. Material: naive CD4+ T cells from blood. CDR3 sequence: CASSPGLAGAQETQYF. Here the CDR3 DNA reads TGTGCCAGCAGCCCGGGACTAGCGGGGGCACAAGAGACCCAGTACTTC.